One and the same sample provided the 5 T cell receptor beta chains below, sequenced in a study of response to subunit inactivated influenza vaccine. Each CDR3 protein gets one entry after TCRdb re-called the RT-PCR reads with MiXCR. The table lists approximately 570,000 distinct CDR3 sequences, around 8% of them singletons. This specimen consisted of PBMCs from blood, obtained less than 30 months after vaccination. All receptors derive from a man aged 50-75 years who received an inactivated influenza vaccine.

V usage is TRBV5-6 and J usage is TRBJ2-4, with 7 bases identical to TRBD1. J gave up 10 bases and V 3 bases, and 7 bases lay outside the gene matches. The CDR3 totals 13 residues. Germline CDR1 reads SGHDT; CDR2 reads YYEEEE. The CDR3 here is CASSSGQTGIQYF. CDR3 nucleotide sequence: TGTGCCAGCAGCTCCGGGCAGACAGGGATTCAGTACTTC.

The rearrangement uses TRBV7-2 and TRBJ2-7; the D gene is possibly TRBD2 (5 bases). V lost 5 bases and J lost 7, with 18 bases in between. Germline V CDR1 and CDR2: SGHTA, FQGNSA. There are 14 residues in the CDR3. The CDR3 protein is CASSIQAEREEQYF. CDR3 nucleotides: TGTGCCAGCAGCATCCAAGCGGAGAGGGAGGAGCAGTACTTC.

This clonotype was seen only a few times. This chain joins TRBV30 and TRBJ1-1, with a possible D match to TRBD1 (6 bases). CDR3 length equals 14 residues. The ends were cut back, 3 bases at V and 3 bases at J, with 14 bases in the middle. Germline CDR1 GTSNPN, CDR2 SVGIG (reference sequence). CDR3 residues: CAWSRQALDTEAFF. DNA for the CDR3: TGTGCCTGGAGCCGACAGGCGTTGGACACTGAAGCTTTCTTT.

This clonotype was counted at least ten times. The CDR3 here is CSGKQAGGDTQYF. The CDR3 bases are TGCAGCGGGAAGCAAGCGGGGGGCGATACGCAGTATTTT. J is TRBJ2-3 and V is TRBV29-1; 9 bases map to TRBD2. Germline loops: CDR1 SQVTM, CDR2 ANQGSEA. The V segment lost 7 bases and the J segment 6 bases; nucleotides outside the gene matches: 8. The CDR3 totals 13 residues.

This clonotype was observed many times. This CDR3 is CASSKGDRTQETQYF. The CDR3 bases are TGTGCCAGCAGCAAGGGTGACCGTACCCAAGAGACCCAGTACTTC. This chain connects TRBV7-2 to TRBJ2-5; D is unclear. V dropped 5 bases and J dropped 1 base, with 14 bases sitting between them. The germline V gene encodes CDR1 SGHTA and CDR2 FQGNSA. The CDR3 runs 15 residues.